This entry lists 18 T cell receptor beta chains sequenced from one sample in a study of shared clonotypes between healthy human individuals. Naive CD8 cells lacked CD45RO and underwent positive selection for CCR7, leaving out terminally differentiated effector memory CD45RA+ cells. The repertoire was sequenced with immunoSEQ multiplex PCR; TCRdb's copy has only in-frame clones and lacks some. The data contain about 580,000 clones, roughly 98% of them singletons. Sequencing input: naive CD8+ T cells sorted from blood. These receptors were obtained from a man between 25 and 39 years old in good health.

The chain carries TRBV5-1 and TRBJ2-7, with TRBD1 identical over 7 bases. CDR3 length: 16 amino acids. CDR1 and CDR2 (germline): SGHRS, YFSETQ. The ends lost 2 bases at V and 2 bases at J; junction bases unmatched: 10. The CDR3 DNA reads TGCGCCAGCAGCTTTCCGAGCGGACAGGAAACCTACGAGCAGTACTTC. This gives the protein CASSFPSGQETYEQYF.

This clone was seen just once. The chain carries TRBV29-1 and TRBJ2-2; D is unclear. Germline V gene data show CDR1 as SQVTM and CDR2 as ANQGSEA. The CDR3 extends over 15 amino acids. V was shortened by 5 bases and J by 0 bases, with 13 bases between the two germline ends. DNA of the CDR3: TGCAGCGTTTTTAGGAGAACAGCGAACACCGGGGAGCTGTTTTTT. Its translation: CSVFRRTANTGELFF.

V gene TRBV7-2 combines with J gene TRBJ2-1, with a tentative D call TRBD1 (6 bases). CDR1 is SGHTA, CDR2 FQGNSA, per germline. The CDR3 runs to 15 residues. V was shortened by 4 bases and J by 6 bases, with 16 bases between the two germline ends. The CDR3: CASSSLDSWSNEQFF. The CDR3 bases are TGTGCCAGCAGCTCCCTGGACAGTTGGAGCAATGAGCAGTTCTTC. The variable domain in full, with the rest retrieved from reference TRBV7-2 and TRBJ2-1, is GAGVSQSPSNKVTEKGKDVELRCDPISGHTALYWYRQSLGQGLEFLIYFQGNSAPDKSGLPSDRFSAERTGGSVSTLTIQRTQQEDSAVYLCASSSLDSWSNEQFFGPGTRLTVL.

This chain uses TRBV7-9 with TRBJ2-7; D possibly corresponds to TRBD1 (6 bases). V shed 6 bases and J shed 0 bases, with 12 bases lying between them. The CDR3 is 14 residues long. CDR1 and CDR2 from the germline V gene are SEHNR and FQNEAQ (reference sequence). The CDR3 region has the DNA TGTGCCAGCAGTTCTACAGGGCGCTCCTACGAGCAGTACTTC. This sequence encodes CASSSTGRSYEQYF.

The V call is TRBV4-1, the J call TRBJ2-1; TRBD2 agrees at 7 bases. Germline V gene data show CDR1 as MGHRA and CDR2 as YSYEKL. The trim removed 2 bases at V and 3 bases at J, leaving 7 bases unmatched. This CDR3 has 16 amino acids. CDR3 region: CASSQRGRDYYNEQFF. The CDR3 DNA follows: TGCGCCAGCAGCCAAAGAGGGAGGGACTACTACAATGAGCAGTTCTTC.

The chain is built from TRBV6-5 and TRBJ2-1; no reliable D call. In germline, CDR1 is MNHEY, CDR2 SVGAGI. V shed 2 bases and J shed 6 bases, with 11 bases lying between them. This CDR3 is built from 14 residues. The CDR3 sequence is CASSYPSIGNEQFF. In DNA, the CDR3 is TGTGCCAGCAGTTACCCTAGTATAGGCAATGAGCAGTTCTTC.

CDR3 sequence (DNA): TGCGCCAGCAGCCAAGTTATAACGGGAGACCCCCCAGATACGCAGTATTTT. This gives the protein CASSQVITGDPPDTQYF. V usage is TRBV4-1 and J usage is TRBJ2-3, with D possibly TRBD2 on 6 matching bases. Germline CDR1 is MGHRA and CDR2 is YSYEKL. Trimming left V 1 base short and J 4 bases short, with 18 bases between. This CDR3 region has 17 residues.

Concerning this clone itself: Without the conserved terminal phenylalanine or tryptophan, this CDR3 likely stems from a read error. The DNA is left out, because the CDR3 cannot be placed on it with certainty; the CDR3 is given as TCRdb lists it. The chain combines TRBV6-4 with TRBJ2-7; whether TRBD2, the table's D call, matches the DNA was not checked. The CDR3 comprises 8 residues, both ends counted. Germline loops: CDR1 MRHNA, CDR2 SNTAGT. The CDR3 loop reads CASSEERD.

This chain uses TRBV9 with TRBJ2-1; 7 nucleotides agree with TRBD2. Trimming at V came to 0 bases and at J to 3 bases, leaving 3 bases not matched to a gene. The CDR3 sequence is 15 residues long. Germline V CDR1 and CDR2: SGDLS, YYNGEE. This chain's CDR3 is CASSVGGDYYNEQFF. CDR3 DNA: TGTGCCAGCAGCGTAGGAGGGGACTACTACAATGAGCAGTTCTTC.

The CDR3 DNA reads TGTGCCTGGTTCAAAGACGGGGAGCTGTTTTTT. Its translation is CAWFKDGELFF. The rearrangement joins TRBV30 to TRBJ2-2; D ambiguous. Germline-derived CDR1 and CDR2 are GTSNPN and SVGIG (reference sequence). Trimming pared 5 bases from V and 7 bases from J, leaving 8 bases between. The CDR3 runs 11 residues. Based on the CDR3 plus reference TRBV30 and TRBJ2-2, the full variable domain is SQTIHQWPATLVQPVGSPLSLECTVEGTSNPNLYWYRQAAGRGLQLLFYSVGIGQISSEVPQNLSASRPQDRQFILSSKKLLLSDSGFYLCAWFKDGELFFGEGSRLTVL.

With respect to this clone: The same CDR3 is also encoded by other DNA sequences in this sample. V gene TRBV7-2 combines with J gene TRBJ1-5; maybe TRBD1 (5 bases). The ends were cut back, 0 bases at V and 0 bases at J, with 6 bases in the middle. Looked up from germline, CDR1 is SGHTA and CDR2 is FQGNSA. This CDR3 has 15 amino acids. CDR3 DNA: TGTGCCAGCAGCTTAGCAGGGACTAGCAATCAGCCCCAGCATTTT. As protein: CASSLAGTSNQPQHF.

The CDR3 DNA follows: TGTGCCAGCAGGCTGAGGCCGATATACGAGCAGTACTTC. It specifies CASRLRPIYEQYF. The rearrangement links TRBV5-5 to TRBJ2-7; D is ambiguous. CDR3 length: 13 amino acids. In germline, CDR1 is SGHKS, CDR2 YYEKEE (reference sequence). V was shortened by 5 bases and J by 4 bases, with 13 bases between the two germline ends.

The chain links TRBV25-1 to TRBJ2-3; 11 positions match TRBD1. Germline V lookup: CDR1 MGHDK, CDR2 SYGVNS. CDR3 length: 17 amino acids. V shed 8 bases and J 6 bases; nucleotides not matched to a gene: 16. The CDR3 bases are TGTGCCAGCGGCTCCGGGGACAGGGGGTGGGGGCCCGATACGCAGTATTTT. It yields the protein CASGSGDRGWGPDTQYF.

The chain is built from TRBV9 and TRBJ2-7; no clear D. CDR1 and CDR2 (germline): SGDLS, YYNGEE. The CDR3 covers 14 residues. The V and J ends lost 0 bases and 1 base respectively, with 8 bases between them. Written as DNA, the CDR3 is TGTGCCAGCAGCGTAGGGGTTATTTCCTACGAGCAGTACTTC. The encoded protein is CASSVGVISYEQYF.

This rearrangement joins TRBV6-5 to TRBJ2-7; 8 bases line up with TRBD2. The trim removed 11 bases at V and 4 bases at J, leaving 7 bases unmatched. The CDR3 extends over 12 amino acids. The V gene's germline CDR1 is MNHEY and CDR2 SVGAGI. The CDR3 sequence is CAVKAGGYEQYF. The CDR3 DNA sequence: TGTGCCGTAAAGGCGGGGGGTTACGAGCAGTACTTC.

Notes on this clone: Other DNA sequences in the same sample also yield this CDR3. The CDR3 region has the DNA TGTGCCAGCGGACGGGAGCAGTTCTTC. This gives the protein CASGREQFF. The chain uses TRBV9 and TRBJ2-1; D not certain. The CDR3 length is 9 residues. CDR1 and CDR2 (germline): SGDLS, YYNGEE. Trimming cost V 7 bases and J 10 bases, with 6 bases left between them.

V usage is TRBV19 and J usage is TRBJ2-1; possible D gene TRBD1, 6 bases. This CDR3 comprises 16 residues. CDR1 is LNHDA and CDR2 is SQIVND in the germline V gene (reference sequence). V was cut by 8 bases and J by 4 bases, with 21 bases left in between. CDR3 protein: CASSQATGTGYNEQFF. The DNA for the CDR3 is TGTGCCAGTTCCCAAGCCACAGGGACGGGATACAATGAGCAGTTCTTC. Variable domain in full (rest from reference TRBV19 and TRBJ2-1): DGGITQSPKYLFRKEGQNVTLSCEQNLNHDAMYWYRQDPGQGLRLIYYSQIVNDFQKGDIAEGYSVSREKKESFPLTVTSAQKNPTAFYLCASSQATGTGYNEQFFGPGTRLTVL.

The chain employs TRBV7-9 and TRBJ2-1; D not certain. The CDR3 totals 13 residues. CDR1 is SEHNR, CDR2 FQNEAQ, per germline (reference sequence). Deletions cut 5 bases from V and 7 bases from J, with 12 bases between. CDR3 sequence: CASSPPSFNEQFF. The CDR3, as DNA: TGTGCCAGCAGCCCACCCTCCTTTAATGAGCAGTTCTTC.